This entry concerns a single T cell receptor beta chain. This sample is part of a study of OX40 agonist ivuxolimab in advanced cancers. Using immunoSEQ multiplex PCR, the repertoire was profiled, and TCRdb retains in-frame clones only, with some absent. The data contain some 150,000 clones, approximately 94% of them singletons. The sequencing used CD4+ or CD8+ T cells sorted from blood, collected in a trial of the OX40 agonist ivuxolimab. The TCR originated in an adult with an advanced solid tumor such as melanoma, head and neck, liver or kidney cancer.

The CDR3 protein is CASSLLGFYGYTF. CDR3 bases: TGTGCCAGCAGCTTATTAGGATTCTATGGCTACACCTTC. The chain couples TRBV7-9 to TRBJ1-2; D not certain. V was clipped by 2 bases and J by 4 bases, with 8 bases between them. The CDR3 covers 13 residues. Germline CDR1 reads SEHNR; CDR2 reads FQNEAQ (reference sequence).